The clone carrying this TCR beta chain has at least ten counts. The second PCR ran about 6 to 12 cycles with a sample-barcoded 5' primer and J-beta primers. TCRdb used MiXCR to reprocess the 5' RACE reads, holding one entry per CDR3 protein. Here the sample spans roughly 900,000 distinct CDR3 sequences, roughly 26% being singletons. The data derive from a study of blood T cells in healthy people across ages. The sequenced material came from blood. The source of this sequence is a woman older than 75 in good health.

This CDR3 is CASITDKAKNIQYF. In nucleotides, the CDR3 is TGCGCCAGCATAACGGATAAAGCCAAAAACATTCAGTACTTC. The chain is built from TRBV5-1 and TRBJ2-4; D gene ambiguous. V gave up 6 bases and J gave up 0 bases, with 10 bases separating them. Germline CDR1 reads SGHRS; CDR2 reads YFSETQ. CDR3 length: 14 residues.